This T cell receptor beta chain originates from a study of STAT3 mutations in large granular lymphocyte leukemia. Clones were read by immunoSEQ multiplex PCR, and TCRdb kept only the in-frame ones, dropping some. The repertoire has 35,000 to 40,000 clones, roughly 90% of them found once; the top ten carry more than 0.4%. Comments on this clone: Its target is unknown.

V was pared by 0 bases and J by 4 bases, with 8 bases between. This CDR3 is 13 amino acids long. In germline, CDR1 is GTSNPN, CDR2 SVGIG (reference sequence). Study-level points and caveats: In T-cell large granular lymphocyte leukemia, about half of patients showed multiple immunodominant subclonotypes.

The origin of this receptor is a human donor with T large granular lymphocyte leukemia. Some clones in this sample may be carry-over from other donors' samples. Sequenced sample: PBMCs. This chain joins TRBV30 and TRBJ2-3; D not certain. This CDR3 reads CAWSVGPSDTQYF. The DNA for the CDR3 is TGTGCCTGGAGTGTGGGCCCTTCAGATACGCAGTATTTT.